This T cell receptor beta chain was observed in a study of T cell repertoires in cytomegalovirus infection. TCRdb processed the reads anew with MiXCR; each CDR3 protein has one entry. The repertoire holds about 920,000 distinct CDR3 sequences, with approximately 30% as singletons. V lost 5 bases to trimming and J lost 5 bases, with 12 bases between them. Germline V gene data show CDR1 as SEHNR and CDR2 as FQNEAQ (reference sequence). CDR3 length: 13 amino acids. General study results and limits: The ex vivo response was dominated by HLA-C-restricted CMV-specific TCR beta clonotypes.

Many counts were recorded for this clonotype. Its antigen is not known. The sequencing used cultured CD8+ T cells from PBMCs, collected from culture after CMV antigen stimulation. The chain couples TRBV7-9 to TRBJ1-1, with D possibly TRBD1 on 6 matching bases. This sequence was found in a human donor in good health (CMV status not recorded). Some clones in this sample may be carry-over from other donors' samples. The CDR3 DNA follows: TGTGCCAGCAGCCTAAGTCAGGGGACTGAAGCTTTCTTT. It translates to CASSLSQGTEAFF.